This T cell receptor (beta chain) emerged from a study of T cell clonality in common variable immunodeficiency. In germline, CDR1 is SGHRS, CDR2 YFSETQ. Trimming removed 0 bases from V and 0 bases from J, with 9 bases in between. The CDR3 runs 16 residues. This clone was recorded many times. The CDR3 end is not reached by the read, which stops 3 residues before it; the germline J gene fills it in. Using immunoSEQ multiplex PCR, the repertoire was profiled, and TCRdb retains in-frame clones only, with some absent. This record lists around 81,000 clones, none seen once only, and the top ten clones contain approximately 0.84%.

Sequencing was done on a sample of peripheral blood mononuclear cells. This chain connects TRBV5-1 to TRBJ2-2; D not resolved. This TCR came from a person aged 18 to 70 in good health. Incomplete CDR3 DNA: TGCGCCAGCAGCTTGGTAAGCCGTGCGAACACCGGGGAG. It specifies CASSLVSRANTGE. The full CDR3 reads CASSLVSRANTGELFF.